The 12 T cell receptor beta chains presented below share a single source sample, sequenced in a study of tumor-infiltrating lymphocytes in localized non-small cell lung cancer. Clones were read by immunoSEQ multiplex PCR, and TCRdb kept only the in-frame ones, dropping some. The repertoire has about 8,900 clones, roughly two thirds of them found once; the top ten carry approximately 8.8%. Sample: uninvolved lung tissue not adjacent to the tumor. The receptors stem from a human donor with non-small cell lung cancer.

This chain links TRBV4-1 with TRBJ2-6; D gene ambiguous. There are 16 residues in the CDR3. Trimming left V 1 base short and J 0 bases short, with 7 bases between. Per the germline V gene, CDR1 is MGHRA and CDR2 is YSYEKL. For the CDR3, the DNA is TGCGCCAGCAGCCAAGCACCGACCTCTGGGGCCAACGTCCTGACTTTC. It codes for CASSQAPTSGANVLTF.

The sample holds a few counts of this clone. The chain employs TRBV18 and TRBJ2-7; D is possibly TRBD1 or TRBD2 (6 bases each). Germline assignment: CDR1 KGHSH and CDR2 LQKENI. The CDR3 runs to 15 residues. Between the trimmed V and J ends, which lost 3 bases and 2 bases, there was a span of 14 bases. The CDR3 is CASSPAGGLPYEQYF. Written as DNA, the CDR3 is TGTGCCAGCTCACCGGCCGGGGGCCTTCCCTACGAGCAGTACTTC.

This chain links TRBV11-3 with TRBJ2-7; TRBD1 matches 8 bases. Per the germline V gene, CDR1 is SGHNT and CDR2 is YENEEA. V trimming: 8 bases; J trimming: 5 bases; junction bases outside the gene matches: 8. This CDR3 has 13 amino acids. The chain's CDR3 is CASGIDRGDEQYF. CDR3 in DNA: TGTGCCAGCGGGATAGACAGGGGTGACGAGCAGTACTTC. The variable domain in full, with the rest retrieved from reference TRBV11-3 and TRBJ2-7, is EAGVVQSPRYKIIEKKQPVAFWCNPISGHNTLYWYLQNLGQGPELLIRYENEEAVDDSQLPKDRFSAERLKGVDSTLKIQPAELGDSAVYLCASGIDRGDEQYFGPGTRLTVT.

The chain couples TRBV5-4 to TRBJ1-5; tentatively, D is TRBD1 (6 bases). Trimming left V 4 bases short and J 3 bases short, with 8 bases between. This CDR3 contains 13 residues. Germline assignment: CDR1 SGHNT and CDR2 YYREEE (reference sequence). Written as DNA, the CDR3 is TGTGCCAGCAGCGGGGGCTACAATCAGCCCCAGCATTTT. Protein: CASSGGYNQPQHF. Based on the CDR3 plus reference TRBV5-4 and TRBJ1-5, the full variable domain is ETGVTQSPTHLIKTRGQQVTLRCSSQSGHNTVSWYQQALGQGPQFIFQYYREEENGRGNFPPRFSGLQFPNYSSELNVNALELDDSALYLCASSGGYNQPQHFGDGTRLSIL.

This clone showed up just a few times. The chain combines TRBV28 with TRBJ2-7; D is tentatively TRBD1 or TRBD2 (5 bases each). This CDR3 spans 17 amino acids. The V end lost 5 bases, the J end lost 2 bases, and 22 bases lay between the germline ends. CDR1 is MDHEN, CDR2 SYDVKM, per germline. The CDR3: CASSPSGWGALTYEQYF. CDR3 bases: TGTGCCAGCAGTCCCTCGGGATGGGGCGCGCTCACCTACGAGCAGTACTTC.

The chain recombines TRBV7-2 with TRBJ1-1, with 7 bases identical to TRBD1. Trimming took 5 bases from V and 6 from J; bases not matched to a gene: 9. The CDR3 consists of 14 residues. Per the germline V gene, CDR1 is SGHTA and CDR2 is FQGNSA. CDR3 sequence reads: CASSTTGSSPEAFF. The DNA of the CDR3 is TGTGCCAGCAGCACGACAGGGAGCTCCCCTGAAGCTTTCTTT.

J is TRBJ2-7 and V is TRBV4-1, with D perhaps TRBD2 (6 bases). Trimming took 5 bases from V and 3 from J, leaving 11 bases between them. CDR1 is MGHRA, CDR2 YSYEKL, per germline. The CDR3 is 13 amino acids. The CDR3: CASSEGTGYEQYF. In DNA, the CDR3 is TGCGCCAGCAGCGAAGGGACTGGCTACGAGCAGTACTTC.

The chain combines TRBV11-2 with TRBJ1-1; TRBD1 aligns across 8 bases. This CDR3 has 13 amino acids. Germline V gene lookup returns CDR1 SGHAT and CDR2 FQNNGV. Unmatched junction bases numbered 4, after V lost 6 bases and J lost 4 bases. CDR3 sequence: CASSGQGITEAFF. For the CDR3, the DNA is TGTGCCAGCAGTGGACAGGGCATCACTGAAGCTTTCTTT.

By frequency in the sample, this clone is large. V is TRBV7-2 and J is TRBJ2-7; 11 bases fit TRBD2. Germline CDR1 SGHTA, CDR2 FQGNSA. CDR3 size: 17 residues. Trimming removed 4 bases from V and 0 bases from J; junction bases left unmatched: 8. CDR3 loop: CASSSIPTSGISYEQYF. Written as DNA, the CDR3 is TGTGCCAGCAGCTCAATACCGACTAGCGGGATCTCCTACGAGCAGTACTTC. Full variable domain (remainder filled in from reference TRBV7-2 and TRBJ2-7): GAGVSQSPSNKVTEKGKDVELRCDPISGHTALYWYRQSLGQGLEFLIYFQGNSAPDKSGLPSDRFSAERTGGSVSTLTIQRTQQEDSAVYLCASSSIPTSGISYEQYFGPGTRLTVT.

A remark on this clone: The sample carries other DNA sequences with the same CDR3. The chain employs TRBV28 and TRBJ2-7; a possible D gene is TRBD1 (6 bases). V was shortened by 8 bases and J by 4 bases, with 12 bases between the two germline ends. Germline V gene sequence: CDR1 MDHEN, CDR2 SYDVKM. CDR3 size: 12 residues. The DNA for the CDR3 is TGTGCCAGCGAGGACAGAGCATACGAGCAGTACTTC. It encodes CASEDRAYEQYF.

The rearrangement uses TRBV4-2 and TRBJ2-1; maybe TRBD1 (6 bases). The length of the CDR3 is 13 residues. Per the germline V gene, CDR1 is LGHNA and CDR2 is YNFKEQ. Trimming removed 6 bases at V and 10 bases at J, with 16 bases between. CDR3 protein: CASREASGQEQFF. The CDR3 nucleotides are TGTGCCAGCAGGGAAGCATCCGGACAGGAGCAGTTCTTC.

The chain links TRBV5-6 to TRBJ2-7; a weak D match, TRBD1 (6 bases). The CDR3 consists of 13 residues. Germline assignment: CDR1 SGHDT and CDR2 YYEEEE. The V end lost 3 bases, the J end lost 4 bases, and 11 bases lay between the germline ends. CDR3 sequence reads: CASSSKDSYEQYF. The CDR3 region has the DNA TGTGCCAGCAGCTCGAAGGACAGTTACGAGCAGTACTTC.